These T cell receptor beta chains were read from a single sample in a study of blood T cell repertoires in COVID-19. Using immunoSEQ multiplex PCR, the repertoire was profiled, and TCRdb retains in-frame clones only, with some absent. The data show about 110,000 clones, with 85% to 95% seen just once and 1% to 1.5% held by the top ten. The sample consisted of peripheral blood. These receptors were taken from a woman in her twenties or thirties with acute or convalescent COVID-19. Both conserved end residues are part of each CDR3. D genes are given only for firm matches. Some rows mark clone size as missing; the rest say once, few, many or name a class of expanded clone.

V gene	clone size	J gene	D gene	CDR3 DNA	CDR3 protein
TRBV4-1	few	TRBJ1-2	TRBD1	TGCGCCAGCAGCCAGGGGACAGCGACCTATGGCTACACCTTC	CASSQGTATYGYTF
TRBV10-1	NA	TRBJ2-5	NA	TGCGCCAGCAGTGAGTCCCTCCGGGAGACCCAGTACTTC	CASSESLRETQYF
TRBV30	NA	TRBJ1-4	NA	TGTGCCTGGAGTATACCCGAGGTGGGAAAACTGTTTTTT	CAWSIPEVGKLFF
TRBV9	NA	TRBJ2-3	NA	TGTGCCAGCAGCGTAGCTACAGGGATAGCAAGAGTGGCAGATACGCAGTATTTT	CASSVATGIARVADTQYF
TRBV29-1	few	TRBJ2-2	NA	TGCAGCGCGGCCGACGGGAACACCGGGGAGCTGTTTTTT	CSAADGNTGELFF
TRBV20-1	NA	TRBJ2-7	NA	TGCAGTGCTAGGCGGTCCGGTGAGCAGTACTTC	CSARRSGEQYF
TRBV18	NA	TRBJ1-1	NA	TGTGCCAGCTCACCGGGGAGGGCACTCTCGGACACTGAAGCTTTCTTT	CASSPGRALSDTEAFF
TRBV19	NA	TRBJ1-5	NA	TGTGCCAGTAGTTCGACAGCTAACAATCAGCCCCAGCATTTT	CASSSTANNQPQHF
TRBV28	NA	TRBJ2-7	NA	TGTGCCAGCAGTTTTGCGGGGGCCGAGCAGTACTTC	CASSFAGAEQYF
TRBV2	NA	TRBJ1-2	TRBD1	TGTGCCAGCAGGGCCGGACAGGGAGAAAACTATGGCTACACCTTC	CASRAGQGENYGYTF
TRBV27	NA	TRBJ1-2	NA	TGTGCCAGCAGTGTCGGGGGGGACTATGGCTACACCTTC	CASSVGGDYGYTF
TRBV5-6	NA	TRBJ2-7	NA	TGTGCCAGCAGCTCACTATCCTACGAGCAGTACTTC	CASSSLSYEQYF
TRBV7-9	NA	TRBJ1-6	TRBD1	TGTGCCAGCAGCTCCAGACAGGGAGAGGATTCACCCCTCCACTTT	CASSSRQGEDSPLHF
TRBV19	NA	TRBJ2-1	TRBD1	TGTGCCAGTAGTATAGATCTAGGACTCGGGACAGGGTACGTTGGGTCCTACAATGAGCAGTTCTTC	CASSIDLGLGTGYVGSYNEQFF
TRBV7-2	NA	TRBJ2-3	NA	TGTGCCAGCAGCGCCCGCCGCGGGACTGGGTCAGATACGCAGTATTTT	CASSARRGTGSDTQYF
TRBV10-3	NA	TRBJ1-5	NA	TGTGCCATCAGTGAAACCGGTCAGCCCCAGCATTTT	CAISETGQPQHF
TRBV5-1	once	TRBJ2-2	TRBD2	TGCGCCAGCACCGGTGTAGCGGGGGGGAACACCGGGGAGCTGTTTTTT	CASTGVAGGNTGELFF
TRBV6-5	NA	TRBJ1-5	NA	TGTGCCAGCACTTGGAGCGACAATCAGCCCCAGCATTTT	CASTWSDNQPQHF
TRBV13	NA	TRBJ1-2	TRBD1	TGTGCCAGCAGCTCCGCACAGGGGGTCTATGGCTACACCTTC	CASSSAQGVYGYTF
TRBV10-2	once	TRBJ1-2	NA	TGCGCCAGCAGTGAGATCGACTATGGCTACACCTTC	CASSEIDYGYTF
TRBV10-3	NA	TRBJ1-1	NA	TGTGCCATCAGTGAGTCACGGGGGGGCGAGTTTATGAACACTGAAGCTTTCTTT	CAISESRGGEFMNTEAFF
TRBV9	once	TRBJ1-6	TRBD1	TGTGCCAGCAGCGAGACCTCTGTCCCAGGGGGTAATTCACCCCTCCACTTT	CASSETSVPGGNSPLHF
TRBV12-1	once	TRBJ1-2	NA	TGTGCCAGCAGCTTTTTCTCGGGGGAAGAAGGTAACTATGGCTACACCTTC	CASSFFSGEEGNYGYTF
TRBV10-3	NA	TRBJ2-7	TRBD1	TGTGCCATCAGTTATGGGACAGGGTCTGGCGAGCAGTACTTC	CAISYGTGSGEQYF
TRBV30	NA	TRBJ1-2	NA	TGTGCCTGGACACAGGGAGTGGGAGGCTACACCTTC	CAWTQGVGGYTF
TRBV27	NA	TRBJ1-5	NA	TGTGCCAGCAGTTTTTTGAGCAGCAATCAGCCCCAGCATTTT	CASSFLSSNQPQHF
TRBV30	NA	TRBJ1-6	NA	TGTGCCTGGAGTGTTGGGCCGCATCAAAATTCACCCCTCCACTTT	CAWSVGPHQNSPLHF
TRBV4-1	NA	TRBJ2-1	NA	TGCGCCAGCAGCCTCTCTCGGGATGAGCAGTTCTTC	CASSLSRDEQFF
TRBV7-2	NA	TRBJ1-4	NA	TGTGCCAGCAGGGCAGGGCTAGATAATGAAAAACTGTTTTTT	CASRAGLDNEKLFF